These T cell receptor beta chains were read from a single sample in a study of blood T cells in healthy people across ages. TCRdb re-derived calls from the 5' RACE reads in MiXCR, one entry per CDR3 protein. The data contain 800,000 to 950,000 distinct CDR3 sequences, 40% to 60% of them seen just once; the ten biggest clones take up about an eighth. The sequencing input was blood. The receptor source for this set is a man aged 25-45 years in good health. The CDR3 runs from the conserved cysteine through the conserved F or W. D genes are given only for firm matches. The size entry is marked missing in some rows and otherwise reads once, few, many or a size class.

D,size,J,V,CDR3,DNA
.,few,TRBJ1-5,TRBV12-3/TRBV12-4,CASTWGDRGQPQHF,TGTGCCAGCACCTGGGGGGATCGGGGTCAGCCCCAGCATTTT
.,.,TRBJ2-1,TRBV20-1,CSASRPGNNEQFF,TGCAGTGCTAGCCGTCCGGGCAACAATGAGCAGTTCTTC
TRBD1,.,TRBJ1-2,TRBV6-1,CASSSTGGGGYTF,TGTGCCAGCAGTTCGACAGGGGGCGGTGGCTACACCTTC
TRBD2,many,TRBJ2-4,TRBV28,CASSPQSGGNIQYF,TGTGCCAGCAGTCCCCAGAGCGGGGGGAACATTCAGTACTTC
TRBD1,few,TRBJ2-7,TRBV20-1,CSARPGQGSYEQYF,TGCAGTGCTAGACCGGGACAGGGGTCCTACGAGCAGTACTTC
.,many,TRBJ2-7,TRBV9,CASSSRWTPHEQYF,TGTGCCAGCAGCTCAAGATGGACTCCCCATGAGCAGTACTTC
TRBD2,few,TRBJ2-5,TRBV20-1,CSAPGLDQETQYF,TGCAGTGCGCCGGGACTAGACCAAGAGACCCAGTACTTC
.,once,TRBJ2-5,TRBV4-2,CASSQGGGGRQETQYF,TGTGCCAGCAGCCAGGGGGGTGGCGGACGGCAAGAGACCCAGTACTTC
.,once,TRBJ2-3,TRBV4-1,CASSQSGRSADTQYF,TGCGCCAGCAGCCAAAGCGGGCGGTCGGCAGATACGCAGTATTTT
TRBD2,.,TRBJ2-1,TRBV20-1,CSAPFRRGGNDQFF,TGCAGTGCCCCTTTTCGGCGGGGGGGGAACGATCAGTTCTTC
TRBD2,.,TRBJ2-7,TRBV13,CASSLKRKAGTSGWYEQYF,TGTGCCAGCAGCTTAAAGAGAAAAGCCGGGACTAGCGGGTGGTACGAGCAGTACTTC
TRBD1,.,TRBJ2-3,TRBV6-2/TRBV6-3,CASSDRDGTDAQYF,TGTGCCAGCAGCGACAGGGATGGCACAGATGCGCAGTATTTT
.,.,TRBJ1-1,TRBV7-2,CASSYLGGEGTEAFF,TGTGCCAGCAGCTATCTCGGCGGCGAGGGCACTGAAGCTTTCTTT
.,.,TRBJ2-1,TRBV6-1,CTSSRYNEQFF,TGTACCAGCAGTCGGTACAATGAGCAGTTCTTC
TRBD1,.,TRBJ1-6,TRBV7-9,CASSIDRGDNSPLHF,TGTGCCAGCAGCATAGACAGGGGTGATAATTCACCCCTCCACTTT
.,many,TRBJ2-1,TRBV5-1,CASSLPSNEQFF,TGTGCCAGCAGCTTACCGAGCAATGAGCAGTTCTTC
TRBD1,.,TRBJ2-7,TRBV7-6,CASSGQGLEQYF,TGTGCCAGCAGCGGACAGGGTCTAGAGCAGTACTTC
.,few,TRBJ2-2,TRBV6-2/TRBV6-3,CASRRDSANGELFF,TGTGCCAGCAGGCGGGACAGTGCTAACGGGGAGCTGTTTTTT
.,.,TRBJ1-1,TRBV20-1,CSASWQPNTEAFF,TGCAGTGCTAGCTGGCAGCCGAACACTGAAGCTTTCTTT
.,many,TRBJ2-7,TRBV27,CASSFGGNSYEQYF,TGTGCCAGCAGTTTCGGGGGTAACTCCTACGAGCAGTACTTC
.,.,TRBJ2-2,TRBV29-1,CSVESQAGELFF,TGCAGCGTTGAATCCCAGGCCGGGGAGCTGTTTTTT
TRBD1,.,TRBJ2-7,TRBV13,CASSTLTGVYEQYF,TGTGCCAGCAGCACCTTGACAGGGGTCTACGAGCAGTACTTC
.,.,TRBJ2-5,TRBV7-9,CASSLRVADNEQYF,TGTGCCAGCAGCTTAAGGGTAGCGGACAATGAGCAGTACTTC
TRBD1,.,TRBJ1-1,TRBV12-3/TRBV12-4,CASRLPGQGSEAFF,TGTGCCAGCAGGTTACCGGGACAGGGAAGTGAAGCTTTCTTT
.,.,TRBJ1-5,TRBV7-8,CASRQSGPGINQPQHF,TGTGCCAGCCGCCAGTCGGGGCCAGGAATAAATCAGCCCCAGCATTTT
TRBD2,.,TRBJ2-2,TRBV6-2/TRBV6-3,CASRKTSGAPGELFF,TGTGCCAGCCGTAAGACTAGCGGTGCGCCCGGGGAGCTGTTTTTT
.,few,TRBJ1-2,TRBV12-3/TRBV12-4,CASSFPGLNGYTF,TGTGCCAGCAGTTTCCCGGGCCTAAATGGCTACACCTTC
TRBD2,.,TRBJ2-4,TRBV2,CASTGGPGGIQYF,TGTGCCAGCACGGGGGGACCTGGTGGCATTCAGTACTTC
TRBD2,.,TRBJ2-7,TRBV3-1,CASSRPSGAYEQYF,TGTGCCAGCAGCCGTCCTAGCGGGGCCTACGAGCAGTACTTC
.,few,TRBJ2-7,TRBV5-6,CASSLPGRISYEQYF,TGTGCCAGCAGTCTACCGGGACGGATCTCCTACGAGCAGTACTTC
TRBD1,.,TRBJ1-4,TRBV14,CASSRLLPRDRLEKLFF,TGTGCCAGCAGCCGACTCCTCCCCCGGGACAGACTTGAAAAACTGTTTTTT
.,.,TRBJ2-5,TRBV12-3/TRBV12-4,CASSVRESEAQYF,TGTGCCAGCAGTGTCAGGGAGTCGGAGGCCCAGTACTTC
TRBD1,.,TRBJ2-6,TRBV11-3,CASSLDYRGSGANVLTF,TGTGCCAGCAGCTTAGATTACAGGGGATCTGGGGCCAACGTCCTGACTTTC
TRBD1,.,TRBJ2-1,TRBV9,CASSVVTGGLGEQFF,TGTGCCAGCAGCGTAGTCACAGGGGGCTTGGGTGAGCAGTTCTTC
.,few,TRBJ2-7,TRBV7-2,CASSTVDGPYEQYF,TGTGCCAGCAGCACTGTGGACGGTCCCTACGAGCAGTACTTC
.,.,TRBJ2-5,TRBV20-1,CSARSLLETQYF,TGCAGTGCTAGGTCCCTTTTGGAGACCCAGTACTTC
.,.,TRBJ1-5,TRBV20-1,CSARSLGQPQHF,TGCAGTGCTAGGTCTCTCGGCCAGCCCCAGCATTTT
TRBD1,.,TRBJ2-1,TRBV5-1,CASSLPTGTGVNEQFF,TGCGCCAGCAGCTTGCCTACCGGGACAGGGGTCAATGAGCAGTTCTTC
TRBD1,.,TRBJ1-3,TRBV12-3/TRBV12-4,CASSTGAGGNTIYF,TGTGCCAGCAGTACAGGGGCGGGTGGAAACACCATATATTTT